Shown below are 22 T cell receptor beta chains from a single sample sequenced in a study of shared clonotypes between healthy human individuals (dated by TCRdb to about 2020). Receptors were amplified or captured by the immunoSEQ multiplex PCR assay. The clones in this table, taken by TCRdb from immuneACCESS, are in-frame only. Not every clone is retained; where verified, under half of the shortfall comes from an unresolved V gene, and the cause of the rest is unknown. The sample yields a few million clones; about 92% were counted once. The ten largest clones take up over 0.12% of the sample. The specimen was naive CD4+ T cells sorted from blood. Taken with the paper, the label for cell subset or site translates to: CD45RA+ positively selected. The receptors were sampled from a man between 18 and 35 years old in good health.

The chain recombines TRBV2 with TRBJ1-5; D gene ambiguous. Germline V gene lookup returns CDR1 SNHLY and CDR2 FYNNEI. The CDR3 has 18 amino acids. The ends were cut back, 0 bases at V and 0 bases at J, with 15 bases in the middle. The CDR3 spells CASSEAGSAPYSNQPQHF. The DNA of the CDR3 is TGTGCCAGCAGTGAAGCGGGGTCAGCCCCTTATAGCAATCAGCCCCAGCATTTT. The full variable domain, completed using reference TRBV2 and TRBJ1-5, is EPEVTQTPSHQVTQMGQEVILRCVPISNHLYFYWYRQILGQKVEFLVSFYNNEISEKSEIFDDQFSVERPDGSNFTLKIRSTKLEDSAMYFCASSEAGSAPYSNQPQHFGDGTRLSIL.

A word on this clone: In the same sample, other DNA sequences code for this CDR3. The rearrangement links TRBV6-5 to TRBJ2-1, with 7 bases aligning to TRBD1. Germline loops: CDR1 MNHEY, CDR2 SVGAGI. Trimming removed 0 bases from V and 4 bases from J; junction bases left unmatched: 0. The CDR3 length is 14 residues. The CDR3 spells CASSYSTGYNEQFF. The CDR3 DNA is TGTGCCAGCAGTTACTCGACAGGGTACAATGAGCAGTTCTTC.

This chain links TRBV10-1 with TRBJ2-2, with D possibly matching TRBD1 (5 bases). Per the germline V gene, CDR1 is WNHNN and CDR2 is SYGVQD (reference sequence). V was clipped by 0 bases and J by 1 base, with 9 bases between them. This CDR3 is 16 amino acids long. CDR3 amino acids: CASSESVDKNTGELFF. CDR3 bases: TGCGCCAGCAGTGAGTCCGTGGACAAGAACACCGGGGAGCTGTTTTTT.

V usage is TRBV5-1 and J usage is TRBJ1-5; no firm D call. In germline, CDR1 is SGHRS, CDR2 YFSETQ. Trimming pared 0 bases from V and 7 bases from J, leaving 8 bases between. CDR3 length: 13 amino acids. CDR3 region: CASSLGNGQPQHF. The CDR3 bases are TGCGCCAGCAGCTTGGGAAATGGACAGCCCCAGCATTTT.

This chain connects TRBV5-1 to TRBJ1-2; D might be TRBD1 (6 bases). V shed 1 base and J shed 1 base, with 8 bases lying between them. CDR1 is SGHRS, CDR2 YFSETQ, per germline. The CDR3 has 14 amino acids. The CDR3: CASSLPQGNYGYTF. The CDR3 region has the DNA TGCGCCAGCAGCTTGCCACAGGGTAACTATGGCTACACCTTC. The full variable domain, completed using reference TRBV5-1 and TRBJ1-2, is KAGVTQTPRYLIKTRGQQVTLSCSPISGHRSVSWYQQTPGQGLQFLFEYFSETQRNKGNFPGRFSGRQFSNSRSEMNVSTLELGDSALYLCASSLPQGNYGYTFGSGTRLTVV.

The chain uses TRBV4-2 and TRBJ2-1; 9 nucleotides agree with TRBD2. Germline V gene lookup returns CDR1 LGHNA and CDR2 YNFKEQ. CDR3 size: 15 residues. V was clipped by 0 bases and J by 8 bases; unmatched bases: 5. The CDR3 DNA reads TGTGCCAGCAGCCAAGAAAGCGGGGGGAAGGATGAGCAGTTCTTC. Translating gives CASSQESGGKDEQFF.

CDR3 amino acids: CASSRTSGRRNEQFF. In DNA form, the CDR3 reads TGCGCCAGCAGCCGGACTAGCGGGAGGAGGAATGAGCAGTTCTTC. V and J are TRBV10-2 and TRBJ2-1, with 14 bases aligning to TRBD2. The germline V gene encodes CDR1 WSHSY and CDR2 SAAADI. CDR3 size: 15 residues. After removal of 6 bases from V and 7 bases from J, the junction contained 5 bases not matched to a gene.

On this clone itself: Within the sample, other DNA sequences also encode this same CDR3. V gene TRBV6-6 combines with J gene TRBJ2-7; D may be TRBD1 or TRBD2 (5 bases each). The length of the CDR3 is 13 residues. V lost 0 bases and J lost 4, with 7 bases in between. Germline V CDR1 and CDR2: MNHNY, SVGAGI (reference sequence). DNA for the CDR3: TGTGCCAGCAGTTACTCGGGACCTTACGAGCAGTACTTC. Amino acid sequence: CASSYSGPYEQYF.

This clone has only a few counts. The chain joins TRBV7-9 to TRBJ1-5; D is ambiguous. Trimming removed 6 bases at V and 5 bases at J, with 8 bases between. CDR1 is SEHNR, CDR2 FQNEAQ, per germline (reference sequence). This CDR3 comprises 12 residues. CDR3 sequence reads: CASSRGYQPQHF. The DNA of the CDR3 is TGTGCCAGCAGTCGAGGCTATCAGCCCCAGCATTTT.

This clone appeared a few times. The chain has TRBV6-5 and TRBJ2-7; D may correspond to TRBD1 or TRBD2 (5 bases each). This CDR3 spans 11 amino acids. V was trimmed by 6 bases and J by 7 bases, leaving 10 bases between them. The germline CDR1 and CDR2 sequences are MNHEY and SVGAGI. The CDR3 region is CASSRGVEQYF. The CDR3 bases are TGTGCCAGCAGCCGAGGGGTAGAGCAGTACTTC.

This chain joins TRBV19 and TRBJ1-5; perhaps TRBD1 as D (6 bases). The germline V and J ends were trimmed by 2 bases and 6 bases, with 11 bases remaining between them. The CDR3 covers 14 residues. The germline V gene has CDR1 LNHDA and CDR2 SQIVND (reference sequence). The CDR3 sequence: CASSIMGGLQPQHF. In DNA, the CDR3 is TGTGCCAGTAGTATAATGGGGGGGCTTCAGCCCCAGCATTTT.

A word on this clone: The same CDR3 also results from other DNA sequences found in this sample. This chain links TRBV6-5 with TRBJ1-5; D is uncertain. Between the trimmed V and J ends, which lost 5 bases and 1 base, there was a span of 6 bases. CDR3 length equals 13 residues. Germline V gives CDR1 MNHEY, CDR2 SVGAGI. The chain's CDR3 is CASSRQSNQPQHF. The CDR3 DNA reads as TGTGCCAGCAGTCGGCAGAGCAATCAGCCCCAGCATTTT.

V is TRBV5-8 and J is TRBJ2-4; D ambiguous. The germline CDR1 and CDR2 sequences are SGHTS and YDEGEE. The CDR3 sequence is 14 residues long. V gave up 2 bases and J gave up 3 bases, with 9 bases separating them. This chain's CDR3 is CASSFGWVKNIQYF. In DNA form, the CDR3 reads TGTGCCAGCAGCTTTGGTTGGGTCAAAAACATTCAGTACTTC.

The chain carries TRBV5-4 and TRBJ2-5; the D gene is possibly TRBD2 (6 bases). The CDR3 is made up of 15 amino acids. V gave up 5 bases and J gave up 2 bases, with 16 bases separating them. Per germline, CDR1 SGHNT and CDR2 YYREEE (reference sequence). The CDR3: CASRPGAGRQETQYF. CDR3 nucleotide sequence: TGTGCCAGCAGACCCGGGGCGGGGCGGCAAGAGACCCAGTACTTC.

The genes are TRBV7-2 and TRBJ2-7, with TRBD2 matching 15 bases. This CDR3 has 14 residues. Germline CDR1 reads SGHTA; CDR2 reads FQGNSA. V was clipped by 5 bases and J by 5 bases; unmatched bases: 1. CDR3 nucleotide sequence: TGTGCCAGCAGCCGGACTAGCGGGAGGGACGAGCAGTACTTC. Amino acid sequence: CASSRTSGRDEQYF.

Written as DNA, the CDR3 is TGTGCCAGCAGCTTCGCAGGGGTCTACAATGAGCAGTTCTTC. Its protein product is CASSFAGVYNEQFF. The chain joins TRBV9 to TRBJ2-1, with a possible D match to TRBD1 (6 bases). This CDR3 has 14 residues. Trimming stripped 4 bases from V and 3 bases from J, with 11 bases between. Germline V gene data show CDR1 as SGDLS and CDR2 as YYNGEE.

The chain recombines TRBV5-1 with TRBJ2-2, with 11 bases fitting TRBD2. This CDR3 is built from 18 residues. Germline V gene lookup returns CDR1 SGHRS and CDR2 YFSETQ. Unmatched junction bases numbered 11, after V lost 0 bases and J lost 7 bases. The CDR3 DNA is TGCGCCAGCAGCTTGGTGCTAGCGGGGGGTTTTATCGACGGGGAGCTGTTTTTT. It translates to CASSLVLAGGFIDGELFF. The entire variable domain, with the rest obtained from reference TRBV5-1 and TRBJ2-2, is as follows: KAGVTQTPRYLIKTRGQQVTLSCSPISGHRSVSWYQQTPGQGLQFLFEYFSETQRNKGNFPGRFSGRQFSNSRSEMNVSTLELGDSALYLCASSLVLAGGFIDGELFFGEGSRLTVL.

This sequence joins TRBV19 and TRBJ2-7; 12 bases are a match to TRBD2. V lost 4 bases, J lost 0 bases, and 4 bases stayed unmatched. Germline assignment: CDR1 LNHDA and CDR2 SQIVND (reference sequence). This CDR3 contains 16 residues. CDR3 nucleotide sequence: TGTGCCAGTAGTAGCCCGGGACTAGCGGGCTCCTACGAGCAGTACTTC. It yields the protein CASSSPGLAGSYEQYF.

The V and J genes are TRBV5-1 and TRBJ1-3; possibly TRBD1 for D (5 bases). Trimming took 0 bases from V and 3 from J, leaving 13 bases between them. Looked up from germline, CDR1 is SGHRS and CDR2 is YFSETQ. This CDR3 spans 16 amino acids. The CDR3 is CASSLAGGSYGNTIYF. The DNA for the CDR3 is TGCGCCAGCAGCTTGGCTGGGGGGAGCTATGGAAACACCATATATTTT.

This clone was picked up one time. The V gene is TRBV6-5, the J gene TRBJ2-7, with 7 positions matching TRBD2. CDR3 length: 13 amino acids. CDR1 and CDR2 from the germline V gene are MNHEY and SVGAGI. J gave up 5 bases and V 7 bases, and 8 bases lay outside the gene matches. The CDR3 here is CASNRGVYDEQYF. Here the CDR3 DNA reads TGTGCCAGCAATCGGGGGGTGTATGACGAGCAGTACTTC.

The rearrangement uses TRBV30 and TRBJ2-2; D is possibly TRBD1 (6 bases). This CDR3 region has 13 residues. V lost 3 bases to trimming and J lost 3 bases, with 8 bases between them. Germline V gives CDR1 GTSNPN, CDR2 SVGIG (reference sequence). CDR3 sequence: CAWRWTDTGELFF. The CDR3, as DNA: TGTGCCTGGAGGTGGACAGACACCGGGGAGCTGTTTTTT.

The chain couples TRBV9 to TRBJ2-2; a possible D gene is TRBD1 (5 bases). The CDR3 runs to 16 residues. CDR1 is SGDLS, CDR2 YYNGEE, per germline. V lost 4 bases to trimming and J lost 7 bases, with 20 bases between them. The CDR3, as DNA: TGTGCCAGCAGCCCCTCCCCGGTAGGGGTCGGCGGGGAGCTGTTTTTT. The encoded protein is CASSPSPVGVGGELFF.